What follows are 27 T cell receptor beta chains derived from one specimen sequenced in a study of blood T cell repertoires in COVID-19. Clones were sequenced by immunoSEQ multiplex PCR, and TCRdb holds only the in-frame ones, with some missing. The repertoire holds 26,000 or so clones, with approximately 90% as singletons. Source material: peripheral blood. These receptors all stem from a human donor in a cohort sampled during active COVID-19.

The V call is TRBV6-5, the J call TRBJ2-7, with 9 bases matching TRBD1. This CDR3 has 14 amino acids. V lost 6 bases, J lost 4 bases, and 7 bases stayed unmatched. The V gene's germline CDR1 is MNHEY and CDR2 SVGAGI. The CDR3 loop is CASRAQGALYEQYF. In DNA, the CDR3 is TGTGCCAGCAGAGCACAGGGGGCGCTATACGAGCAGTACTTC.

The chain is built from TRBV5-1 and TRBJ2-1, with 7 nucleotides matching TRBD1. The V gene end was trimmed by 4 bases and the J gene end by 5 bases; junction bases not matched to a gene: 9. The CDR3 has 15 residues. CDR1 is SGHRS, CDR2 YFSETQ, per germline. The CDR3 DNA reads TGCGCCAGCAGCCTGGTGGGACAGCATAACAATGAGCAGTTCTTC. This encodes CASSLVGQHNNEQFF.

This clone came up a few times. The chain combines TRBV2 with TRBJ1-6; possible D gene TRBD1, 6 bases. This CDR3 spans 13 amino acids. The germline CDR1 and CDR2 sequences are SNHLY and FYNNEI. V gave up 1 base and J gave up 10 bases, with 8 bases separating them. The CDR3 nucleotides are TGTGCCAGCAGTGAAGGCAGGGGATCACCCCTCCACTTT. It codes for CASSEGRGSPLHF.

V and J are TRBV2 and TRBJ1-1; TRBD1 aligns across 8 bases. With V trimmed by 6 bases and J by 12 bases, 12 bases remained unmatched. From germline, CDR1 is SNHLY and CDR2 FYNNEI. The CDR3 spans 13 residues. The CDR3 reads CASSAINRGESFF. The DNA for the CDR3 is TGTGCCAGCAGCGCGATAAACAGGGGGGAATCTTTCTTT.

The chain recombines TRBV6-5 with TRBJ2-1; the D gene is possibly TRBD2 (5 bases). Germline values: CDR1 MNHEY, CDR2 SVGAGI. With 6 bases removed from V and 3 bases from J, the gap between germline ends came to 15 bases. This CDR3 contains 15 residues. The CDR3 reads CASRNRERYYNEQFF. For the CDR3, the DNA is TGTGCCAGCAGAAATCGCGAGCGGTACTACAATGAGCAGTTCTTC.

The chain carries TRBV14 and TRBJ2-7; the match to TRBD1 covers 7 bases. The length of the CDR3 is 12 residues. Unmatched junction bases numbered 3, after V lost 1 base and J lost 9 bases. Germline V gives CDR1 SGHDN, CDR2 FVKESK. CDR3 protein: CASSQATGVQYF. The CDR3 DNA is TGTGCCAGCAGCCAAGCCACAGGGGTGCAGTACTTC.

This sequence joins TRBV5-4 and TRBJ1-1, with 8 bases aligning to TRBD1. CDR1 is SGHNT, CDR2 YYREEE, per germline (reference sequence). This CDR3 region has 14 residues. J gave up 4 bases and V 4 bases, and 6 bases lay outside the gene matches. The CDR3 DNA is TGTGCCAGCAGCAAAGACAGGGGTGCCACTGAAGCTTTCTTT. Residues: CASSKDRGATEAFF.

This clone was recorded a few times. The V call is TRBV4-2, the J call TRBJ2-2; D might be TRBD1 (6 bases). CDR1 is LGHNA and CDR2 is YNFKEQ in the germline V gene. The V and J ends lost 4 bases and 0 bases respectively, with 12 bases between them. The CDR3 length is 16 residues. The CDR3 region is CASSPRGPSNTGELFF. For the CDR3, the DNA is TGTGCCAGCAGCCCCAGGGGCCCGTCGAACACCGGGGAGCTGTTTTTT.

This clone has a handful of counts. This chain uses TRBV6-2 or TRBV6-3 with TRBJ2-7; 7 nucleotides align to TRBD2. The germline V gene has CDR1 MNHEY and CDR2 SVGEGT. The ends lost 2 bases at V and 1 base at J; junction bases unmatched: 8. CDR3 length equals 16 residues. CDR3 loop: CASSYRRGGWSYEQYF. DNA for the CDR3: TGTGCCAGCAGTTACCGTAGGGGAGGGTGGTCCTACGAGCAGTACTTC.

The gene calls are TRBV10-2 and TRBJ2-3; D is ambiguous. Trimming removed 6 bases from V and 3 bases from J, with 7 bases in between. Germline assignment: CDR1 WSHSY and CDR2 SAAADI. This CDR3 has 12 residues. In nucleotides, the CDR3 is TGCGCCAGCAGCGAAACAACAGATACGCAGTATTTT. It specifies CASSETTDTQYF.

This chain joins TRBV15 and TRBJ2-7; 9 bases map to TRBD1. The CDR3 is 16 amino acids. Germline V gene data show CDR1 as LNHNV and CDR2 as YYDKDF (reference sequence). V was clipped by 1 base and J by 3 bases; unmatched bases: 7. CDR3 amino acids: CATSRGRTGGVYEQYF. The CDR3 bases are TGTGCCACCAGCAGAGGACGCACAGGGGGCGTCTACGAGCAGTACTTC.

The rearrangement links TRBV28 to TRBJ2-1, with a tentative D call TRBD2 (5 bases). The V and J ends lost 7 bases and 0 bases respectively, with 16 bases between them. Germline V lookup: CDR1 MDHEN, CDR2 SYDVKM. This CDR3 contains 16 residues. The chain's CDR3 is CASTEAVSSSYNEQFF. The DNA of the CDR3 is TGTGCCAGCACCGAAGCGGTTTCTAGCTCCTACAATGAGCAGTTCTTC. Drawing the rest from reference TRBV28 and TRBJ2-1, the complete variable domain is DVKVTQSSRYLVKRTGEKVFLECVQDMDHENMFWYRQDPGLGLRLIYFSYDVKMKEKGDIPEGYSVSREKKERFSLILESASTNQTSMYLCASTEAVSSSYNEQFFGPGTRLTVL.

V usage is TRBV25-1 and J usage is TRBJ2-7; 9 nucleotides align to TRBD1. V lost 6 bases to trimming and J lost 2 bases; unmatched junction nucleotides: 5. CDR1 is MGHDK and CDR2 is SYGVNS in the germline V gene. This CDR3 has 14 residues. The CDR3 here is CASRDGQGTYEQYF. DNA for the CDR3: TGTGCCAGCAGGGACGGACAGGGGACCTACGAGCAGTACTTC.

The chain uses TRBV4-2 and TRBJ2-7, with D maybe TRBD1 (5 bases). Looked up from germline, CDR1 is LGHNA and CDR2 is YNFKEQ. This CDR3 has 15 amino acids. V was shortened by 0 bases and J by 2 bases, with 11 bases between the two germline ends. CDR3: CASSQEAGQPYEQYF. CDR3 DNA sequence: TGTGCCAGCAGCCAAGAAGCAGGGCAACCCTACGAGCAGTACTTC.

The rearrangement links TRBV7-2 to TRBJ1-2, with 7 bases aligning to TRBD1. The CDR3 contains 17 residues. Germline-derived CDR1 and CDR2 are SGHTA and FQGNSA. V gave up 1 base and J gave up 4 bases; unmatched junction bases: 12. The DNA for the CDR3 is TGTGCCAGCAGCTTAGGAGGGACAGCCTCAAAGACCTATGGCTACACCTTC. It is translated as CASSLGGTASKTYGYTF.

The rearrangement uses TRBV11-2 and TRBJ2-7, with 9 nucleotides matching TRBD1. Losses at the gene ends were 5 bases for V and 2 bases for J; bases not matched to a gene: 4. The CDR3 has 14 residues. Germline V lookup: CDR1 SGHAT, CDR2 FQNNGV. The CDR3 spells CASSRGQGAYEQYF. DNA of the CDR3: TGTGCCAGCAGCCGGGGACAGGGAGCCTACGAGCAGTACTTC.

This chain joins TRBV5-1 and TRBJ2-2; 7 positions agree with TRBD1. This CDR3 has 15 residues. The germline V gene encodes CDR1 SGHRS and CDR2 YFSETQ. V dropped 4 bases and J dropped 4; count of bases not matched to a gene: 7. CDR3 in DNA: TGCGCCAGCAGCCCTGGACAGGCGGCCACCGGGGAGCTGTTTTTT. It translates to CASSPGQAATGELFF.

This clone was observed a handful of times. V gene TRBV27 combines with J gene TRBJ2-3; unclear D gene. V lost 6 bases and J 6 bases, leaving 7 bases between the germline ends. Germline V lookup: CDR1 MNHEY, CDR2 SMNVEV (reference sequence). The CDR3 is 11 residues long. This chain's CDR3 is CASREMDTQYF. CDR3 DNA sequence: TGTGCCAGCAGAGAGATGGATACGCAGTATTTT.

The V gene is TRBV14, the J gene TRBJ1-4, with TRBD1 matching 8 bases. Germline trimming cut 4 bases from V and 8 bases from J; bases unmatched to any gene: 6. This CDR3 comprises 14 residues. Germline loops: CDR1 SGHDN, CDR2 FVKESK. Here the CDR3 reads CASSRVGTGEKLFF. In DNA form, the CDR3 reads TGTGCCAGCAGCCGAGTAGGGACAGGCGAAAAACTGTTTTTT.

This clone has more than one count but fewer than ten. V and J are TRBV11-2 and TRBJ1-2; D is possibly TRBD1 (5 bases). CDR3 length: 18 amino acids. Trimming left V 5 bases short and J 0 bases short, with 22 bases between. Germline CDR1 is SGHAT and CDR2 is FQNNGV. The CDR3 spells CASSPPPWRDRSNYGYTF. The CDR3 DNA follows: TGTGCCAGCAGCCCCCCCCCTTGGCGGGACCGATCTAACTATGGCTACACCTTC.

CDR3 sequence reads: CASSLIAGGYSKNTGELFF. DNA for the CDR3: TGTGCCAGCAGCTTAATAGCGGGAGGGTATAGCAAGAACACCGGGGAGCTGTTTTTT. The V gene is TRBV7-2, the J gene TRBJ2-2, with 11 bases that match TRBD2. CDR1 is SGHTA, CDR2 FQGNSA, per germline. The CDR3 length is 19 residues. The V segment lost 2 bases and the J segment 1 base; nucleotides outside the gene matches: 9.

This sequence joins TRBV19 and TRBJ2-3; TRBD1 agrees at 12 bases. Germline assignment: CDR1 LNHDA and CDR2 SQIVND (reference sequence). CDR3 size: 15 residues. J lost 5 bases, V lost 3 bases, and 3 bases had no gene match. The CDR3 protein is CASSIGTGGRDTQYF. In DNA, the CDR3 is TGTGCCAGTAGTATCGGGACAGGGGGCAGAGATACGCAGTATTTT.

The chain carries TRBV7-2 and TRBJ1-1, with 7 bases aligning to TRBD1. Per the germline V gene, CDR1 is SGHTA and CDR2 is FQGNSA. There are 13 residues in the CDR3. Trimming took 4 bases from V and 5 from J; bases not matched to a gene: 4. The CDR3 protein is CASSSDRVTEAFF. The CDR3 coding sequence is TGTGCCAGCAGCTCAGACAGGGTGACTGAAGCTTTCTTT.

The chain links TRBV2 to TRBJ1-2, with D maybe TRBD1 (5 bases). This CDR3 is built from 15 residues. V dropped 8 bases and J dropped 1 base, with 17 bases sitting between them. Germline lookup yields CDR1 SNHLY and CDR2 FYNNEI. The CDR3 spells CASRPGTTSNYGYTF. CDR3 sequence (DNA): TGTGCCAGCCGGCCAGGGACTACTAGTAACTATGGCTACACCTTC. Looking up the rest from reference TRBV2 and TRBJ1-2 gives the full variable domain: EPEVTQTPSHQVTQMGQEVILRCVPISNHLYFYWYRQILGQKVEFLVSFYNNEISEKSEIFDDQFSVERPDGSNFTLKIRSTKLEDSAMYFCASRPGTTSNYGYTFGSGTRLTVV.

V gene TRBV4-1 combines with J gene TRBJ2-7; 9 bases align to TRBD1. Germline CDR1 and CDR2: MGHRA and YSYEKL. The junction had 10 bases not matched to a gene; V was cut back by 0 bases and J by 4 bases. The CDR3 loop spans 17 amino acids. CDR3 in amino acids: CASSQDGGTGKLYEQYF. CDR3 nucleotide sequence: TGCGCCAGCAGCCAAGATGGGGGGACAGGGAAATTATACGAGCAGTACTTC.

This clone has just one count. V gene TRBV18 combines with J gene TRBJ1-1; D is ambiguous. The CDR3 is 17 residues long. Deletions cut 0 bases from V and 0 bases from J, with 14 bases between. Germline V lookup: CDR1 KGHSH, CDR2 LQKENI. CDR3: CASSPPEVRPMNTEAFF. Here the CDR3 DNA reads TGTGCCAGCTCACCACCGGAGGTCAGGCCTATGAACACTGAAGCTTTCTTT.

V usage is TRBV19 and J usage is TRBJ2-5; 9 bases are a match to TRBD2. The trim removed 8 bases at V and 4 bases at J, leaving 11 bases unmatched. There are 15 residues in the CDR3. CDR1 and CDR2 (germline): LNHDA, SQIVND (reference sequence). CDR3: CASGNSGGAGETQYF. The CDR3 coding sequence is TGTGCCAGTGGAAATAGCGGGGGAGCTGGAGAGACCCAGTACTTC.